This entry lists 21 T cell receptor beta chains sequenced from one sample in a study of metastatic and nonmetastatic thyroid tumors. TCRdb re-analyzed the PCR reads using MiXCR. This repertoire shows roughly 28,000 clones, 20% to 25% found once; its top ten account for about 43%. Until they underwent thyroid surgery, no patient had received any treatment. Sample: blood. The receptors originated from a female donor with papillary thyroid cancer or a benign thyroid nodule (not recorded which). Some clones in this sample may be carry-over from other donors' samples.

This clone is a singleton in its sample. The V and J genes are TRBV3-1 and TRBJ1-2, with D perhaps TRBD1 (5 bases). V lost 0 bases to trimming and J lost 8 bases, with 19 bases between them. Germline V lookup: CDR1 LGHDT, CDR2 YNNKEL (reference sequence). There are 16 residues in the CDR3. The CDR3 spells CASSQDMTALGYGYTF. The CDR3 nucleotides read TGTGCCAGCAGCCAAGATATGACAGCACTTGGGTACGGCTACACCTTC.

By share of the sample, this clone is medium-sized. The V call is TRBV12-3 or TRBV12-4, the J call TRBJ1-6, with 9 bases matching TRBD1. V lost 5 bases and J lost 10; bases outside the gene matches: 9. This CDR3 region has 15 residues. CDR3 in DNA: TGTGCCAGCAGTCGGAGGACAGGGGTTCAGTCACCCCTCCACTTT. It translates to CASSRRTGVQSPLHF.

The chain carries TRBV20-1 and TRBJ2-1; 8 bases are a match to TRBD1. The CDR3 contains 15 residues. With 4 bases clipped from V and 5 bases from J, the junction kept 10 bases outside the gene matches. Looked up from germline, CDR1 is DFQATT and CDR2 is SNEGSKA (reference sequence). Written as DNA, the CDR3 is TGCAGTGCTAAGATCTGGACAGGGCGAAACAATGAGCAGTTCTTC. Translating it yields CSAKIWTGRNNEQFF.

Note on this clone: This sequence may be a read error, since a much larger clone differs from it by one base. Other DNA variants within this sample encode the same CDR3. In DNA form, the CDR3 reads TGTGCCAGCAGCGTAGAACCAAGCACTGAAGCTTTCTTT. Translated, it gives CASSVEPSTEAFF. This chain uses TRBV9 with TRBJ1-1; D is unresolved. This CDR3 contains 13 residues. Looked up from germline, CDR1 is SGDLS and CDR2 is YYNGEE. V gave up 0 bases and J gave up 4 bases, with 7 bases separating them.

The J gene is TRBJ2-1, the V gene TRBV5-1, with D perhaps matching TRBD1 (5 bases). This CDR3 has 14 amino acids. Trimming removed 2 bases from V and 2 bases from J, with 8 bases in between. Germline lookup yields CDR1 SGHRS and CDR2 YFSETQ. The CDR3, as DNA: TGCGCCAGCAGCTTAAAGGGGACCTACAATGAGCAGTTCTTC. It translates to CASSLKGTYNEQFF.

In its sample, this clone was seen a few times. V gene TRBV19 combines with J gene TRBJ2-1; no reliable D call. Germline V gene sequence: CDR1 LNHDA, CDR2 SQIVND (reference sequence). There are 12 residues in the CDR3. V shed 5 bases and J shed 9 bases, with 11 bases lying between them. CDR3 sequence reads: CASSFRLGEQFF. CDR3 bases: TGTGCCAGTAGTTTCCGGCTGGGTGAGCAGTTCTTC.

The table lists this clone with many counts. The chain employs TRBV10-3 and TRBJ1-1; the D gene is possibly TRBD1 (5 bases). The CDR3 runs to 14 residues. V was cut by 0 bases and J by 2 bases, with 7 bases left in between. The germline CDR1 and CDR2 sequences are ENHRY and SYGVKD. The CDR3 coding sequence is TGTGCCATCAGTGAGTCGGGGGTAAACACTGAAGCTTTCTTT. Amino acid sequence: CAISESGVNTEAFF.

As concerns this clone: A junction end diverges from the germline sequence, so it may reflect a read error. The CDR3 sequence is CSSSFGVAGGWNTDTQYF. CDR3 nucleotide sequence: TGTTCCAGCAGCTTTGGAGTAGCGGGAGGGTGGAACACAGATACGCAGTATTTT. The rearrangement joins TRBV11-1 to TRBJ2-3; 11 bases match TRBD2. Germline V gene data show CDR1 as SGHAT and CDR2 as FQDESV (reference sequence). The CDR3 has 18 amino acids.

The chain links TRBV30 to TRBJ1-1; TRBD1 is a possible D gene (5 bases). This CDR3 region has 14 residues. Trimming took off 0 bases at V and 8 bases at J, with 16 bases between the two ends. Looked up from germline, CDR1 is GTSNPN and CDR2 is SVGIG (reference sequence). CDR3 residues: CAWSVRTGEPEAFF. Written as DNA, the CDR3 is TGTGCCTGGAGTGTCCGGACGGGGGAACCAGAAGCTTTCTTT.

The chain's CDR3 is CASSKSTTDTQYF. The DNA for the CDR3 is TGCGCCAGCAGCAAATCTACCACAGATACGCAGTATTTT. The rearrangement links TRBV5-1 to TRBJ2-3; D remains unclear. The V end lost 4 bases, the J end lost 2 bases, and 8 bases lay between the germline ends. Germline V lookup: CDR1 SGHRS, CDR2 YFSETQ. This CDR3 contains 13 residues.

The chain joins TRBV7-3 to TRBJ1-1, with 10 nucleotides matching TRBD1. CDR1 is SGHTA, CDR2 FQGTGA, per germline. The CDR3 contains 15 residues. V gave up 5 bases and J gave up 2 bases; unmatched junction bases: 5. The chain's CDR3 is CASSPTGGYNTEAFF. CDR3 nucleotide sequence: TGTGCCAGCAGCCCGACAGGGGGCTATAACACTGAAGCTTTCTTT.

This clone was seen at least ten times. CDR3 sequence reads: CASTIQGSNQPQHF. The DNA for the CDR3 is TGTGCCAGCACCATACAGGGAAGCAATCAGCCCCAGCATTTT. The chain recombines TRBV13 with TRBJ1-5; D possibly corresponds to TRBD1 (6 bases). V dropped 7 bases and J dropped 1 base, with 11 bases sitting between them. CDR1 PRHDT and CDR2 FYEKMQ come from the germline V gene (reference sequence). The CDR3 totals 14 residues.

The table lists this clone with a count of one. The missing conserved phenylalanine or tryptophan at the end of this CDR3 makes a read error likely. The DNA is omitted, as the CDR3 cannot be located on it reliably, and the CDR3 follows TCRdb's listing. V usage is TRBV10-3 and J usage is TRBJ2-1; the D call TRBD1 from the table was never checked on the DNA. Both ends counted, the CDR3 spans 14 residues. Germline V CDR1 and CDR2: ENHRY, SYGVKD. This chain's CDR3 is CAITPGTGVYEEFY.

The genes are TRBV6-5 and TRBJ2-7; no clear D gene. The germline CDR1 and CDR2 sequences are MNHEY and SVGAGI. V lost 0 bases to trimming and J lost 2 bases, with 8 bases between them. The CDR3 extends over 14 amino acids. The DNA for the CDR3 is TGTGCCAGCAGTTACTCGTCAGAAACCTACGAGCAGTACTTC. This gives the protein CASSYSSETYEQYF.

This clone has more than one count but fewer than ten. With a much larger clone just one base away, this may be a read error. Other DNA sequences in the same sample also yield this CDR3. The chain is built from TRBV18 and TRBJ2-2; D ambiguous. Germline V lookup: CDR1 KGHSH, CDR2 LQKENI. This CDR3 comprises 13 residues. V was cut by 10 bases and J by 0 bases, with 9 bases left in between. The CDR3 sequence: CATPTSNTGELFF. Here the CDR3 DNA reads TGTGCCACCCCTACCTCGAACACCGGGGAGCTGTTTTTT.

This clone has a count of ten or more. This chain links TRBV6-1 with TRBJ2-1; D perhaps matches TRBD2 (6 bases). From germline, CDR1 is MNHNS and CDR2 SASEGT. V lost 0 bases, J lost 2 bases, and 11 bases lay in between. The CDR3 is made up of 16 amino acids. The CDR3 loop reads CASSEAEGSPYNEQFF. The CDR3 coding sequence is TGTGCCAGCAGTGAAGCGGAGGGGAGTCCCTACAATGAGCAGTTCTTC.

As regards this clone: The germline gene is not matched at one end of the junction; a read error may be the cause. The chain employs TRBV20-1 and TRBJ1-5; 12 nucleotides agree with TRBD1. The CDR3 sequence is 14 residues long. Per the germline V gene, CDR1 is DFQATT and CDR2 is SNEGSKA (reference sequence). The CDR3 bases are TGCAGTGCTAGTGGGACAGGGGGCAATCAGCCACAGCCTTTT. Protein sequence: CSASGTGGNQPQPF.

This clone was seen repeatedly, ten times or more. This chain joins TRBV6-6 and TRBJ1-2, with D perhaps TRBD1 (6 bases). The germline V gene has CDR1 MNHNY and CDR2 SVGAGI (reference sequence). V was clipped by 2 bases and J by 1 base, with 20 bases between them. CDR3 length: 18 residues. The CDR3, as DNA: TGTGCCAGCAGTTACAATAGGGGAACGATCAGGGGTAACTATGGCTACACCTTC. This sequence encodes CASSYNRGTIRGNYGYTF.

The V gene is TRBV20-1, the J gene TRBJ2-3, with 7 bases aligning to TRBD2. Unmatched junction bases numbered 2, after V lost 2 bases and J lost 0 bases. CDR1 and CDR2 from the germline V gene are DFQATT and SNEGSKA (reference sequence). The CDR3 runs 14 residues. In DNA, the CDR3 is TGCAGTGCTAGACTAGCGGATAGCACAGATACGCAGTATTTT. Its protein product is CSARLADSTDTQYF.

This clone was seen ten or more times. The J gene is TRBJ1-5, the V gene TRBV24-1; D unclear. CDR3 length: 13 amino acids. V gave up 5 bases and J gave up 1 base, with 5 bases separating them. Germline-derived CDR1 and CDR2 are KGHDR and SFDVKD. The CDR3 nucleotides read TGTGCCACCAGTGTGGGGAGCAATCAGCCCCAGCATTTT. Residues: CATSVGSNQPQHF.

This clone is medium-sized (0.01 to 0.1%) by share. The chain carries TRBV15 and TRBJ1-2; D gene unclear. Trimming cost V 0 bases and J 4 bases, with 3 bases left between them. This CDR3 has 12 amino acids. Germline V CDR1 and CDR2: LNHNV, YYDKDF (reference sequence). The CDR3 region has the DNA TGTGCCACCAGCAGAGATAGCTATGGCTACACCTTC. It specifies CATSRDSYGYTF.